This is a list of T cell receptor beta chains from one sample in a study of shared clonotypes between healthy human individuals. The data were produced by immunoSEQ multiplex PCR, yet TCRdb's version contains in-frame clones alone and is incomplete. The profile covers millions of clones, with approximately 94% appearing a single time and about 1.5% taken by the ten largest. Sequenced sample: naive CD8+ T cells from PBMCs. Every receptor here comes from a man younger than 35 in good health. Some clones in this sample may be carry-over from other donors' samples. CDR3s include the opening cysteine and the closing phenylalanine or tryptophan. D genes are given only for firm matches. Clone sizes are given selectively: once, few, many, or a class where the clone is expanded.

TRBJ1-1 . TRBV19 . TGTGCCAGTAGTATAGGATCTTGGGTGGGGCCGAAGGAAACTGAAGCTTTCTTT CASSIGSWVGPKETEAFF
TRBJ1-1 . TRBV11-3 TRBD1 TGTGCCAGCAGCTTAGTCGGCCAGGGGGCCCCTGAAGCTTTCTTT CASSLVGQGAPEAFF
TRBJ2-5 . TRBV14 TRBD2 TGTGCCAGCAGCCGGCCCGCGGGAGGTGAGGAGACCCAGTACTTC CASSRPAGGEETQYF
TRBJ2-7 . TRBV7-9 . TGTGCCAGCAGCACCTCTGACCCCTACTACGAGCAGTACTTC CASSTSDPYYEQYF
TRBJ1-2 . TRBV4-1 . TGCGCCAGCAGCCAGTGGGACGGTCCTAACTATGGCTACACCTTC CASSQWDGPNYGYTF
TRBJ1-5 . TRBV27 . TGTGCCAGCAGTTCCCAATATAGCAATCAGCCCCAGCATTTT CASSSQYSNQPQHF
TRBJ2-2 . TRBV7-9 TRBD2 TGTGCCAGCAGCTCCTATAGCGGGAGGGCGCCGAACACCGGGGAGCTGTTTTTT CASSSYSGRAPNTGELFF
TRBJ1-4 . TRBV7-6 TRBD1 TGTGCCAGCAGCTTAGGAGCAGGGGGCATATCAGGAGAAAAACTGTTTTTT CASSLGAGGISGEKLFF
TRBJ2-5 . TRBV4-1 . TGCGCCAGCAGCCAAGTGGTCGAGAAGTTGGCGCAAGAGACCCAGTACTTC CASSQVVEKLAQETQYF
TRBJ2-7 . TRBV20-1 . TGCAGGGACACTGATACCTACGAGCAGTACTTC CRDTDTYEQYF
TRBJ1-2 . TRBV5-1 . TGCGCCAGCAGCTTCCAGGACACTTCTTATGGCTACACCTTC CASSFQDTSYGYTF
TRBJ1-1 . TRBV25-1 . TGTGCCAGCAGTCCCTACCAGGGAACCATTGGGGCTTTCTTT CASSPYQGTIGAFF
TRBJ2-7 . TRBV5-1 . TGCGCCAGCAGCTTGGAACCAGGGCAGCACAGTTCCTACGAGCAGTACTTC CASSLEPGQHSSYEQYF
TRBJ2-1 . TRBV7-3 . TGTGCCAGCAGCTCGACAGCCTCCTACAATGAGCAGTTCTTC CASSSTASYNEQFF
TRBJ2-1 . TRBV7-8 TRBD1 TGTGCCAGCAGCGTCCAGGGGATAATTCCCAGGGGGTGGTCCTACAATGAGCAGTTCTTC CASSVQGIIPRGWSYNEQFF
TRBJ2-1 . TRBV9 TRBD2 TGTGCCAGCAGCGTGACTAGCGGGAGGGTCCCAATGATCTACAATGAGCAGTTCTTC CASSVTSGRVPMIYNEQFF
TRBJ2-2 . TRBV6-5 . TGTGCCAGCAGTTATTTAGGTGGTACCGGGGAGCTGTTTTTT CASSYLGGTGELFF
TRBJ2-7 . TRBV19 TRBD2 TGTGCCAGTAGTCCAAGGACTAGCGGGAGCGTGCACGAGCAGTACTTC CASSPRTSGSVHEQYF
TRBJ2-1 once TRBV4-1 TRBD1 TGCGCCAGCAGTCAAAGACAGGGTAACTCCTACAATGAGCAGTTCTTC CASSQRQGNSYNEQFF
TRBJ1-3 . TRBV4-1 . TGCGCCAGCAGCCAAGAAACCGGGTTCAGAAACACCATATATTTT CASSQETGFRNTIYF
TRBJ1-5 . TRBV27 TRBD1 TGTGCCAGCAGTTTTCGGGACAGGGGGCAGCCCCAGCATTTT CASSFRDRGQPQHF
TRBJ2-2 . TRBV5-8 . TGTGCCAGCAGCTTAGGCTCCAAACCGAACACCGGGGAGCTGTTTTTT CASSLGSKPNTGELFF
TRBJ2-7 . TRBV28 TRBD1 TGTGCCAGCAGTTCCTCCGGGACAGGGGCCGACATCTCCTACGAGCAGTACTTC CASSSSGTGADISYEQYF
TRBJ1-1 . TRBV19 . TGTGCCAGTAGTATCTTCGGACACACTGAAGCTTTCTTT CASSIFGHTEAFF
TRBJ1-1 . TRBV10-2 . TGCGCCAGCAGTGAAGCAGGGGCTATTGGCACTGAAGCTTTCTTT CASSEAGAIGTEAFF